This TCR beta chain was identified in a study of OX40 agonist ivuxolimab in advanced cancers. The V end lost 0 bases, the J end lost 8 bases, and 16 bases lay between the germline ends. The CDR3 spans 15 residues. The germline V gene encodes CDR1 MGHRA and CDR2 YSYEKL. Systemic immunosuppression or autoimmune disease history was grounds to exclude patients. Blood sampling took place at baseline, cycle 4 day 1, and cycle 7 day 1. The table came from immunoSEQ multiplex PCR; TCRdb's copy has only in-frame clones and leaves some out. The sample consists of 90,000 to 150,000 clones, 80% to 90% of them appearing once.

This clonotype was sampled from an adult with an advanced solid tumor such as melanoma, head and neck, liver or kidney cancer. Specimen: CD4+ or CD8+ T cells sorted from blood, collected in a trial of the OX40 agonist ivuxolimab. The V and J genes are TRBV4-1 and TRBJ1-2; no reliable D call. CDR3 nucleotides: TGCGCCAGCAGCCAAGAAAGGCCGGCGCCCAGGGGCTACACCTTC. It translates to CASSQERPAPRGYTF.